A selection of T cell receptor beta chains follows, all from one sample in a study of blood T cell repertoires in COVID-19. The method was immunoSEQ multiplex PCR; TCRdb's version includes in-frame clones alone and lacks a portion of them. This sample has approximately 210,000 clones, with roughly 79% found just once. Sequencing used PBMCs or T cells enriched from blood (not recorded which). These receptors all come from a man in his forties who had recovered from COVID-19. Each CDR3 is given with its conserved first and last residue. A D gene is named only where the DNA matches it firmly. A row's size may be missing; if present it is once, few, many or a size class.

D,J,size,V,CDR3,DNA
TRBD2,TRBJ2-3,.,TRBV2,CASIYGGGRTTDTQYF,TGTGCCAGCATTTATGGGGGGGGAAGGACCACAGATACGCAGTATTTT
TRBD1,TRBJ1-2,.,TRBV20-1,CSASRQGARGYTF,TGCAGTGCTAGTCGGCAGGGGGCGCGGGGCTACACCTTC
.,TRBJ1-2,.,TRBV4-1,CASSSSGGAGYGYTF,TGCGCCAGCAGCTCCTCGGGGGGGGCGGGCTATGGCTACACCTTC
.,TRBJ2-5,.,TRBV9,CASSAAETQYF,TGTGCCAGCAGCGCAGCGGAGACCCAGTACTTC
.,TRBJ1-6,.,TRBV7-9,CASSLADSSYSPLHF,TGTGCCAGCAGCTTAGCGGACAGTTCTTACTCACCCCTCCACTTT
TRBD1,TRBJ2-3,.,TRBV27,CASSPSQGVRTDTQYF,TGTGCCAGCAGTCCCTCACAGGGGGTTCGCACAGATACGCAGTATTTT
.,TRBJ1-1,.,TRBV12-3/TRBV12-4,CASTPNTEAFF,TGTGCCAGCACCCCTAACACTGAAGCTTTCTTT
.,TRBJ2-3,.,TRBV7-9,CASSLGMTGTSTDTQYF,TGTGCCAGCAGCTTGGGGATGACGGGGACTAGCACAGATACGCAGTATTTT
.,TRBJ1-4,.,TRBV27,CASSLSNLGKLFF,TGTGCCAGCAGTTTATCCAACCTTGGCAAACTGTTTTTT
TRBD1,TRBJ2-7,.,TRBV7-2,CASSLGQGAYEQYF,TGTGCCAGCAGCTTAGGACAGGGGGCCTACGAGCAGTACTTC
.,TRBJ2-1,.,TRBV3-1/TRBV3-2,CASSQREGEQFF,TGTGCCAGCAGCCAGAGGGAAGGTGAGCAGTTCTTC
TRBD1,TRBJ1-6,.,TRBV10-3,CAISERDRGDSPLHF,TGTGCCATCAGTGAGAGGGACAGGGGAGATTCACCCCTCCACTTT
.,TRBJ1-1,.,TRBV27,CASSFGGNAFF,TGTGCCAGCAGTTTTGGGGGGAATGCTTTCTTT
TRBD1,TRBJ2-1,.,TRBV7-3,CASSPTGGVYNEQFF,TGTGCCAGCAGCCCGACAGGGGGGGTTTACAATGAGCAGTTCTTC
.,TRBJ1-5,.,TRBV28,CASTEGGTPWTQHF,TGTGCCAGCACCGAGGGGGGGACCCCCTGGACCCAGCATTTT
TRBD1,TRBJ2-3,.,TRBV29-1,CSVEGQGARGTDTQYF,TGCAGCGTTGAAGGACAGGGGGCGCGGGGCACAGATACGCAGTATTTT
.,TRBJ1-4,once,TRBV30,CAWSVQRRVFF,TGTGCCTGGAGTGTACAAAGGCGGGTGTTTTTT
.,TRBJ2-1,.,TRBV11-2,CASSPGGPLRLNEQFF,TGTGCCAGCAGCCCCGGTGGGCCCCTTCGTTTGAATGAGCAGTTCTTC
.,TRBJ1-2,.,TRBV27,CASSPIPGYGGYTF,TGTGCCAGCAGCCCTATCCCAGGGTATGGTGGCTACACCTTC
.,TRBJ1-1,.,TRBV5-1,CASSLAHNTEAFF,TGCGCCAGCAGCTTGGCCCATAACACTGAAGCTTTCTTT
.,TRBJ1-3,.,TRBV18,CASSPPGGSGNTIYF,TGTGCCAGCTCACCACCGGGAGGGTCTGGAAACACCATATATTTT
.,TRBJ2-1,.,TRBV15,CATSREVESNNEQFF,TGTGCCACCAGCAGAGAGGTGGAGTCCAACAATGAGCAGTTCTTC
.,TRBJ2-3,once,TRBV3-1/TRBV3-2,CASSQNGRTDTQYF,TGTGCCAGCAGCCAGAACGGCAGGACAGATACGCAGTATTTT
.,TRBJ1-4,.,TRBV7-9,CASRQGATNEKLFF,TGTGCCAGTAGGCAGGGTGCTACTAATGAAAAACTGTTTTTT
.,TRBJ1-5,.,TRBV28,CASSFYPGVSNQPQHF,TGTGCCAGCAGTTTCTATCCAGGGGTGAGCAATCAGCCCCAGCATTTT
.,TRBJ2-1,.,TRBV4-2,CASSQDGLGAQSSYNEQFF,TGTGCCAGCAGCCAAGATGGGTTGGGGGCCCAGAGCTCCTACAATGAGCAGTTCTTC
.,TRBJ1-6,few,TRBV19,CASSIDGRYSPLHF,TGTGCCAGTAGTATAGATGGCAGATATTCACCCCTCCACTTT
TRBD1,TRBJ1-4,.,TRBV30,CAWSQRTGKPATNEKLFF,TGTGCCTGGAGTCAGAGGACAGGGAAGCCTGCAACTAATGAAAAACTGTTTTTT
.,TRBJ1-5,.,TRBV15,CATSRGQGSVNQPQHF,TGTGCCACCAGCAGAGGGCAGGGGAGTGTTAATCAGCCCCAGCATTTT
TRBD2,TRBJ2-3,.,TRBV5-4,CASSLAGATDTQYF,TGTGCCAGCAGCTTAGCGGGGGCCACAGATACGCAGTATTTT
TRBD1,TRBJ1-2,.,TRBV2,CARTGTGGYYGYTF,TGTGCCAGGACCGGGACAGGGGGGTACTATGGCTACACCTTC
TRBD1,TRBJ1-2,.,TRBV18,CASSPDREAGYTF,TGTGCCAGCTCTCCCGACAGGGAGGCTGGCTACACCTTC
TRBD2,TRBJ2-1,.,TRBV24-1,CATSLSSGRVYEQFF,TGTGCCACCAGCCTCTCTAGCGGGAGGGTCTATGAGCAGTTCTTC
.,TRBJ2-3,.,TRBV2,CASRSGADTQYF,TGTGCCAGCAGGTCAGGGGCAGATACGCAGTATTTT
.,TRBJ1-1,few,TRBV3-1/TRBV3-2,CASSLPGYGNTEAFF,TGTGCCAGCAGCCTCCCCGGTTACGGGAACACTGAAGCTTTCTTT
.,TRBJ2-1,.,TRBV10-3,CAISESVQGNEQFF,TGTGCCATCAGTGAGTCGGTGCAGGGGAATGAGCAGTTCTTC
.,TRBJ1-2,.,TRBV30,CAWIPPGFYGYTF,TGTGCCTGGATCCCGCCGGGATTCTATGGCTACACCTTC
.,TRBJ1-2,.,TRBV28,CASSLTLAGNYGYTF,TGTGCCAGCAGTCTAACACTAGCAGGGAACTATGGCTACACCTTC
.,TRBJ1-1,.,TRBV19,CASVGAGSRDEAFF,TGTGCCAGCGTCGGTGCCGGGAGTAGGGATGAAGCTTTCTTT
TRBD1,TRBJ1-1,.,TRBV11-2,CASSLGRGSEAFF,TGTGCCAGCAGCTTGGGCAGGGGGTCCGAAGCTTTCTTT
.,TRBJ2-3,.,TRBV5-1,CASSLVLSSSDTQYF,TGCGCCAGCAGCTTGGTGTTGTCTAGCTCGGATACGCAGTATTTT
.,TRBJ2-7,.,TRBV5-1,CASSPAGGIYEQYF,TGCGCCAGCAGCCCGGCAGGGGGGATCTACGAGCAGTACTTC
TRBD1,TRBJ1-2,.,TRBV19,CASSITGGVNYGYTF,TGTGCCAGTAGTATAACAGGGGGAGTTAACTATGGCTACACCTTC
.,TRBJ1-5,.,TRBV7-2,CASSLRGNQPQHF,TGTGCCAGCAGCTTAAGGGGGAATCAGCCCCAGCATTTT
TRBD2,TRBJ2-7,.,TRBV7-9,CASGAGAYEQYF,TGTGCCTCCGGAGCGGGGGCCTACGAGCAGTACTTC
TRBD1,TRBJ1-4,.,TRBV5-4,CASSVTYRGGDEKLFF,TGTGCCAGCAGCGTAACCTACAGGGGTGGTGATGAAAAACTGTTTTTT
TRBD2,TRBJ2-2,.,TRBV9,CASSGSSGNTGELFF,TGTGCCAGCAGCGGATCTAGCGGGAACACCGGGGAGCTGTTTTTT
TRBD1,TRBJ1-2,.,TRBV5-6,CASSLPGQNYGYTF,TGTGCCAGCAGCTTACCGGGACAGAACTATGGCTACACCTTC